The 17 T cell receptor beta chains presented below share a single source sample, sequenced in a study of monozygotic twins with inflammatory bowel disease. TCRdb reworked the 5' RACE reads into one entry per CDR3 protein, no DNA. This listing includes fewer than 550,000 distinct CDR3 sequences. Sequencing was done on a sample of blood. These receptors all stem from a human donor with ulcerative colitis or Crohn's disease, or a healthy co-twin of an affected twin (not recorded which).

The chain is built from TRBV9 and TRBJ1-1. CDR1 SGDLS and CDR2 YYNGEE come from the germline V gene. The CDR3 has 14 residues. CDR3 sequence: CASSVGPRNTEAFF.

The V gene is TRBV20-1, the J gene TRBJ1-4; the D call from TCRdb, TRBD1, cannot be confirmed without DNA. The CDR3 is 23 residues long. The germline gives CDR1 DFQATT, CDR2 SNEGSKA (reference sequence). This CDR3 is CSARDLGTGEQDYFSATNEKLFF.

V and J are TRBV5-1 and TRBJ2-7; TCRdb picks TRBD1, but there is no DNA to check that call. This CDR3 comprises 14 residues. The germline CDR1 and CDR2 sequences are SGHRS and YFSETQ. The CDR3 is CASSQGQGAHEQYF.

CDR3 protein: CASSQDRSYYGYTF. This chain joins TRBV4-2 and TRBJ1-2. Germline-derived CDR1 and CDR2 are LGHNA and YNFKEQ. The CDR3 is 14 residues long.

V gene TRBV18 combines with J gene TRBJ2-3. CDR3 length equals 16 residues. Looked up from germline, CDR1 is KGHSH and CDR2 is LQKENI. This chain's CDR3 is CASSPLAGGGTDTQYF.

V gene TRBV20-1 combines with J gene TRBJ1-2. The CDR3 is 15 amino acids. Germline V gene data show CDR1 as DFQATT and CDR2 as SNEGSKA (reference sequence). CDR3 amino acids: CSARDTVGGAYGYTF.

This chain connects TRBV6-1 to TRBJ1-2. The CDR3 runs 16 residues. Germline assignment: CDR1 MNHNS and CDR2 SASEGT. The CDR3 loop reads CASSEALPTPNYGYTF.

The gene calls are TRBV7-8 and TRBJ1-3; the TCRdb call, TRBD1, lacks DNA for checking. The CDR3 is made up of 16 amino acids. Germline CDR1 reads SGHVS; CDR2 reads FQNEAQ. CDR3 sequence reads: CASSPTRTGRGNTIYF.

The chain combines TRBV4-3 with TRBJ1-2. In germline, CDR1 is LGHNA, CDR2 YSLEER. This CDR3 has 16 residues. CDR3 region: CASSQDAGTRDYGYTF.

The CDR3 protein is CSAKRGSTGELFF. The chain joins TRBV20-1 to TRBJ2-2. The V gene's germline CDR1 is DFQATT and CDR2 SNEGSKA (reference sequence). The CDR3 sequence is 13 residues long.

V gene TRBV5-1 combines with J gene TRBJ2-7; the D gene TCRdb calls, TRBD1, cannot be checked with no DNA. The CDR3 is 15 residues long. From germline, CDR1 is SGHRS and CDR2 YFSETQ. CDR3 amino acids: CASSLFGAGSYEQYF.

This sequence joins TRBV20-1 and TRBJ1-2; TCRdb outputs TRBD1, but without DNA this stays unchecked. The CDR3 loop spans 13 amino acids. CDR1 and CDR2 from the germline V gene are DFQATT and SNEGSKA (reference sequence). CDR3 region: CSAAVGGYYGYTF.

The rearrangement joins TRBV7-9 to TRBJ1-4; the TRBD1 assignment by TCRdb is unverifiable without DNA. This CDR3 is built from 12 residues. The V gene's germline CDR1 is SEHNR and CDR2 FQNEAQ (reference sequence). The CDR3 sequence: CPSSAGFLKLFF.

This chain's CDR3 is CASSLEQADTQYF. The V and J genes are TRBV13 and TRBJ2-3; TCRdb's D call of TRBD1 is untestable without DNA. CDR1 and CDR2 from the germline V gene are PRHDT and FYEKMQ (reference sequence). CDR3 length: 13 residues.

The chain recombines TRBV6-4 with TRBJ2-2; the D call of TRBD1 rests on TCRdb alone, since no DNA is present to check it. The CDR3 extends over 15 amino acids. Germline loops: CDR1 MRHNA, CDR2 SNTAGT. CDR3 amino acids: CASSATGGNTGELFF.

The chain recombines TRBV20-1 with TRBJ2-4; the TCRdb call, TRBD2, lacks DNA for checking. This CDR3 contains 12 residues. The germline V gene encodes CDR1 DFQATT and CDR2 SNEGSKA (reference sequence). The CDR3: CSARGSENIQYF.

The gene calls are TRBV7-9 and TRBJ2-7; TCRdb designates TRBD1, a call that cannot be tested without DNA. CDR3 length: 11 residues. Per germline, CDR1 SEHNR and CDR2 FQNEAQ (reference sequence). The chain's CDR3 is CASGLGTEQYF.